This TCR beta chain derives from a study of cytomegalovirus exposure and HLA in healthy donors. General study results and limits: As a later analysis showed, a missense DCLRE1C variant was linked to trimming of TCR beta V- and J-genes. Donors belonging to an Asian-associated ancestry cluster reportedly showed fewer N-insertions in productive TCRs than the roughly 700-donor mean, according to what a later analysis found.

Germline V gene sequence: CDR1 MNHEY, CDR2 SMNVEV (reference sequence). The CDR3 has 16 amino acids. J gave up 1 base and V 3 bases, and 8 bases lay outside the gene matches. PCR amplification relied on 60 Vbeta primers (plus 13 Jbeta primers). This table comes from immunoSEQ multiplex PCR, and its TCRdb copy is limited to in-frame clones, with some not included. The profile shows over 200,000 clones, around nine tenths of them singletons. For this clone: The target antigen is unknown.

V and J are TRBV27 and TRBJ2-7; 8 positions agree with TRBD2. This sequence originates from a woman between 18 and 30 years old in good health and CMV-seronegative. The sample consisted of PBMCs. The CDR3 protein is CASSFLSGGTSYEQYF. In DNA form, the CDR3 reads TGTGCCAGCAGTTTCCTCAGCGGGGGCACGTCCTACGAGCAGTACTTC.